The 12 T cell receptor beta chains reported below all come from one sample, sequenced in a study of radiation and T cells in renal cell carcinoma. Time point defined: blood 4 weeks post-SBRT, at nephrectomy. Treatment: 15 Gy SBRT to primary tumor, nephrectomy 4 weeks later. TCRdb keeps only in-frame clones here, not all; method: immunoSEQ multiplex PCR. The sample lists roughly 64,000 clones; 65% to 80% were seen once. The specimen was blood, collected from a patient whose treatment included radiotherapy and nephrectomy. The receptors originated from a man in his 60s with renal cell carcinoma.

This clone is termed medium-sized. The chain is built from TRBV7-2 and TRBJ1-6, with D possibly TRBD1 on 6 matching bases. The CDR3 contains 15 residues. Germline V gene lookup returns CDR1 SGHTA and CDR2 FQGNSA. V was cut by 1 base and J by 6 bases, with 10 bases left in between. CDR3 coding DNA: TGTGCCAGCAGCTTAGTAACAGGGCTTAATTCACCCCTCCACTTT. Protein sequence: CASSLVTGLNSPLHF.

To note about this clone: This specimen includes other DNA sequences encoding the same CDR3. The V gene is TRBV7-7, the J gene TRBJ2-2; D perhaps matches TRBD2 (5 bases). V lost 6 bases and J 4 bases, leaving 12 bases between the germline ends. Germline assignment: CDR1 SSHAT and CDR2 FNYEAQ (reference sequence). The CDR3 sequence is 14 residues long. In DNA, the CDR3 is TGTGCCAGCAGTGTGTCGGGGAGCACCGGGGAGCTGTTTTTT. Encoded protein: CASSVSGSTGELFF.

The chain links TRBV19 to TRBJ1-2; 9 nucleotides agree with TRBD1. CDR1 LNHDA and CDR2 SQIVND come from the germline V gene (reference sequence). With V trimmed by 7 bases and J by 2 bases, 5 bases remained unmatched. The CDR3 spans 14 residues. Written as DNA, the CDR3 is TGTGCCAGTACCCTAGACAGGGGGAACTATGGCTACACCTTC. Protein sequence: CASTLDRGNYGYTF.

This clone was found once. The chain recombines TRBV7-3 with TRBJ2-1; 7 bases align to TRBD2. J lost 0 bases, V lost 0 bases, and 2 bases had no gene match. The germline V gene has CDR1 SGHTA and CDR2 FQGTGA. This CDR3 is 16 amino acids long. The CDR3 here is CASSLTGGSSYNEQFF. The CDR3 nucleotides are TGTGCCAGCAGCTTAACGGGCGGGAGCTCCTACAATGAGCAGTTCTTC.

The chain joins TRBV5-4 to TRBJ1-2; tentatively, D is TRBD1 (6 bases). Germline lookup yields CDR1 SGHNT and CDR2 YYREEE (reference sequence). The CDR3 has 13 residues. Trimming cost V 0 bases and J 6 bases, with 9 bases left between them. Here the CDR3 DNA reads TGTGCCAGCAGCTTGGTGGCAGGGGATGGCTACACCTTC. Its protein product is CASSLVAGDGYTF.

This chain links TRBV10-2 with TRBJ2-5; perhaps TRBD2 as D (6 bases). TRBJ2-7 matches the DNA end more closely, so the J call is doubtful. Per the germline V gene, CDR1 is WSHSY and CDR2 is SAAADI. CDR3 length: 14 residues. CDR3 bases: TGCGCCAGCAGTGGTATAGCGGTAGGGTACGAGCAGTACTTC. Translating gives CASSGIAVGYEQYF.

CDR3 loop: CASSIGGREVYGYTF. CDR3 coding DNA: TGTGCCAGTAGTATAGGCGGCAGGGAAGTCTATGGCTACACCTTC. The chain carries TRBV19 and TRBJ1-2; possible D gene TRBD1, 5 bases. V was shortened by 1 base and J by 4 bases, with 13 bases between the two germline ends. CDR3 length: 15 amino acids. Per germline, CDR1 LNHDA and CDR2 SQIVND (reference sequence).

V usage is TRBV19 and J usage is TRBJ1-2, with D uncertain. The CDR3 is made up of 14 amino acids. V dropped 3 bases and J dropped 1 base, with 9 bases sitting between them. The germline gives CDR1 LNHDA, CDR2 SQIVND (reference sequence). DNA of the CDR3: TGTGCCAGTAGTATGGAGGCCTTTAACTATGGCTACACCTTC. Residues: CASSMEAFNYGYTF. Using reference TRBV19 and TRBJ1-2 for the parts outside the CDR3, the full variable domain is DGGITQSPKYLFRKEGQNVTLSCEQNLNHDAMYWYRQDPGQGLRLIYYSQIVNDFQKGDIAEGYSVSREKKESFPLTVTSAQKNPTAFYLCASSMEAFNYGYTFGSGTRLTVV.

The CDR3 loop reads CASTPSGVDNEQFF. The CDR3 DNA reads TGTGCCAGCACCCCCTCGGGGGTGGACAATGAGCAGTTCTTC. The V gene is TRBV6-1, the J gene TRBJ2-1; a weak D match, TRBD2 (6 bases). Germline CDR1 is MNHNS and CDR2 is SASEGT. The CDR3 is made up of 14 amino acids. V lost 7 bases to trimming and J lost 5 bases, with 15 bases between them.

This clone was detected only once. The rearrangement uses TRBV27 and TRBJ2-3; 13 bases agree with TRBD2. V lost 4 bases and J lost 4; bases outside the gene matches: 8. Germline lookup yields CDR1 MNHEY and CDR2 SMNVEV (reference sequence). The CDR3 runs 17 residues. Written as DNA, the CDR3 is TGTGCCAGCAGTTCTTCCGGACTAGCGGGAGCTGCAGATACGCAGTATTTT. It specifies CASSSSGLAGAADTQYF.

The chain couples TRBV5-6 to TRBJ2-1, with 8 bases that match TRBD2. V lost 3 bases to trimming and J lost 3 bases; unmatched junction nucleotides: 5. The CDR3 has 15 amino acids. Germline loops: CDR1 SGHDT, CDR2 YYEEEE. This CDR3 is CASSSNGGVYNEQFF. CDR3 bases: TGTGCCAGCAGCTCGAACGGGGGGGTCTACAATGAGCAGTTCTTC. The whole variable domain, remainder taken from reference TRBV5-6 and TRBJ2-1, is DAGVTQSPTHLIKTRGQQVTLRCSPKSGHDTVSWYQQALGQGPQFIFQYYEEEERQRGNFPDRFSGHQFPNYSSELNVNALLLGDSALYLCASSSNGGVYNEQFFGPGTRLTVL.

The rearrangement joins TRBV5-6 to TRBJ2-5; 14 bases align to TRBD2. V shed 4 bases, J shed 10 bases, and the junction held 12 bases outside the gene matches. The CDR3 runs to 16 residues. From germline, CDR1 is SGHDT and CDR2 YYEEEE. The DNA for the CDR3 is TGTGCCAGCAGCCTCGGGCCGGGACTAGCGGGAGTGGACCAGTACTTC. Protein product: CASSLGPGLAGVDQYF.